This T cell receptor beta chain is drawn from a study of human T cells and chemical hapten exposure. The time point denotes: patch test 3, about 24 weeks after DPC sensitization. Stated treatment: therapeutic diphenylcyclopropenone sensitization with weekly scalp DPC. TCRdb analysed the RACE reads with MiXCR anew, one entry per CDR3 protein. The table has some 110,000 distinct CDR3 sequences, less than 35% seen once. V was clipped by 5 bases and J by 4 bases, with 11 bases between them. CDR1 is SQVTM and CDR2 is ANQGSEA in the germline V gene. The CDR3 extends over 12 amino acids. This receptor was identified in a man in his forties with alopecia areata. Some clones in this sample may be carry-over from other donors' samples. The chain has TRBV29-1 and TRBJ1-2, with unresolved D. The material was whole blood, obtained in connection with sensitization to the hapten diphenylcyclopropenone (DPC). CDR3: CSVYAGVYGYTF. The CDR3 region has the DNA TGCAGCGTTTATGCTGGGGTCTATGGCTACACCTTC.